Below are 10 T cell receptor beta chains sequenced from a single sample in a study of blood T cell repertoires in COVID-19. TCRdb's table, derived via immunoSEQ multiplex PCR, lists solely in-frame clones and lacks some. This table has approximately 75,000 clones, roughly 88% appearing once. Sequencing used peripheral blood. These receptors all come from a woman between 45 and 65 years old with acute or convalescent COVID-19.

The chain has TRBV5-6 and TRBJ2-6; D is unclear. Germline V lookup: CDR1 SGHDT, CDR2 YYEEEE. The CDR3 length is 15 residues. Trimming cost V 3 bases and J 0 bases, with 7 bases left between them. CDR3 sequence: CASSSWSSGANVLTF. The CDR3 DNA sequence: TGTGCCAGCAGCTCTTGGAGCTCTGGGGCCAACGTCCTGACTTTC.

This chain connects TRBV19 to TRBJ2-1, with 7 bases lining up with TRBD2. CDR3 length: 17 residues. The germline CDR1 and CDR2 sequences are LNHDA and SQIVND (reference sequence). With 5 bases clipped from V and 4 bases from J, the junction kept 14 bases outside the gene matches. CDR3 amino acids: CASSGLAVSTIYNEQFF. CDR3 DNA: TGTGCCAGTAGTGGTCTAGCGGTCTCGACAATTTACAATGAGCAGTTCTTC. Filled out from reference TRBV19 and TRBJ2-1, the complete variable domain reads DGGITQSPKYLFRKEGQNVTLSCEQNLNHDAMYWYRQDPGQGLRLIYYSQIVNDFQKGDIAEGYSVSREKKESFPLTVTSAQKNPTAFYLCASSGLAVSTIYNEQFFGPGTRLTVL.

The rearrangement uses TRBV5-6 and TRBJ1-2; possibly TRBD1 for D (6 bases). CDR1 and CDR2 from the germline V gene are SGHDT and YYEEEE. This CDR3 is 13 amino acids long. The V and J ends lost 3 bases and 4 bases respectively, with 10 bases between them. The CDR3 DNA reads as TGTGCCAGCAGCTCGGACAGAATCTATGGCTACACCTTC. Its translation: CASSSDRIYGYTF.

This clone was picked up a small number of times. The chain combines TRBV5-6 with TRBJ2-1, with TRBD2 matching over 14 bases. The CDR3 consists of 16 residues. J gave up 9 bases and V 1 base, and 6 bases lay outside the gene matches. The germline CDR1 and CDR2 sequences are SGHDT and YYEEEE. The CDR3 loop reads CASSLRGTSGRGEQFF. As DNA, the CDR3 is TGTGCCAGCAGCTTGCGGGGGACTAGCGGGAGAGGTGAGCAGTTCTTC.

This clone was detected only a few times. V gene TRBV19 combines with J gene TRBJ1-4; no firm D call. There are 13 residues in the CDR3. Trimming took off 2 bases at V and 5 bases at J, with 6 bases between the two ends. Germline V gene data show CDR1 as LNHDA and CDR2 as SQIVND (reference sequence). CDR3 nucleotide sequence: TGTGCCAGTAGTATATCCGGGAATGAAAAACTGTTTTTT. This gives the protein CASSISGNEKLFF. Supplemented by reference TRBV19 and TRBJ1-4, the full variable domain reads DGGITQSPKYLFRKEGQNVTLSCEQNLNHDAMYWYRQDPGQGLRLIYYSQIVNDFQKGDIAEGYSVSREKKESFPLTVTSAQKNPTAFYLCASSISGNEKLFFGSGTQLSVL.

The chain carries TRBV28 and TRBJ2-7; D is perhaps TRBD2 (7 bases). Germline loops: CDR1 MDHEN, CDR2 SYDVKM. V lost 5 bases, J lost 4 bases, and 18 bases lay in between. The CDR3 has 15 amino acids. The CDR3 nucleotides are TGTGCCAGCAGTCCTGGGGACGGGGGGCGGTACGAGCAGTACTTC. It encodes CASSPGDGGRYEQYF.

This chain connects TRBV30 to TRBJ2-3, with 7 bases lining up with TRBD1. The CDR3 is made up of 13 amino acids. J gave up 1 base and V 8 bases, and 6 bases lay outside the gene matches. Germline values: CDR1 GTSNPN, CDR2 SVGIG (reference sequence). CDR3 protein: CARATGGTDTQYF. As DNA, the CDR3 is TGTGCCCGGGCCACAGGGGGCACAGATACGCAGTATTTT.

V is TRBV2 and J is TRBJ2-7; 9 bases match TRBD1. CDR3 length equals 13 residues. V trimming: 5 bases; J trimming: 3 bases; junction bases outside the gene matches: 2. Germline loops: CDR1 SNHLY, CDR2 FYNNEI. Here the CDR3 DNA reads TGTGCCAGCAGTACGGGACAGGGCTACGAGCAGTACTTC. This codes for CASSTGQGYEQYF.

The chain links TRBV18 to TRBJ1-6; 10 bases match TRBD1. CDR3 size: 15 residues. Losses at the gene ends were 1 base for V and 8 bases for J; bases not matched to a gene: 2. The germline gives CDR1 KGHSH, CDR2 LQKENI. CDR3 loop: CASSPRTGGDSPLHF. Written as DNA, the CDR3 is TGTGCCAGCTCACCACGGACAGGGGGGGATTCACCCCTCCACTTT.

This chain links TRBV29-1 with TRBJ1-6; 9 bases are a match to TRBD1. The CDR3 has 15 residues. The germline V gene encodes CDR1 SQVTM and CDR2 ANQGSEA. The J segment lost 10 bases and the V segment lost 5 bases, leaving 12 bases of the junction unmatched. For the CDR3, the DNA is TGCAGCGTTTCGTTCGGGGGACAGGGAGACTCACCCCTCCACTTT. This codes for CSVSFGGQGDSPLHF.